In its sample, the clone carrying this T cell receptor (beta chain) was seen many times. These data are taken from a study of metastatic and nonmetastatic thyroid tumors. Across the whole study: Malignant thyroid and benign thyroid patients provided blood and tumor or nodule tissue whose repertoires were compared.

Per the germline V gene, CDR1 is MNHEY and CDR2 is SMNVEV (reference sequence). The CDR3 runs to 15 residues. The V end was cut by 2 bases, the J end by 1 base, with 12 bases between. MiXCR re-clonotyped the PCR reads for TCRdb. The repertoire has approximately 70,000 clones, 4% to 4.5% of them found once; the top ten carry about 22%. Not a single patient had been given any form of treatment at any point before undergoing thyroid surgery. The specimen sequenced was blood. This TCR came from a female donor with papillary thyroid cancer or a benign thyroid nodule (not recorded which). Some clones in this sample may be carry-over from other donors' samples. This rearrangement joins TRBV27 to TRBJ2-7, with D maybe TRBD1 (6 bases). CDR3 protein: CASSLTWTASYEQYF. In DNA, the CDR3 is TGTGCCAGCAGTTTAACTTGGACAGCTTCCTACGAGCAGTACTTC.